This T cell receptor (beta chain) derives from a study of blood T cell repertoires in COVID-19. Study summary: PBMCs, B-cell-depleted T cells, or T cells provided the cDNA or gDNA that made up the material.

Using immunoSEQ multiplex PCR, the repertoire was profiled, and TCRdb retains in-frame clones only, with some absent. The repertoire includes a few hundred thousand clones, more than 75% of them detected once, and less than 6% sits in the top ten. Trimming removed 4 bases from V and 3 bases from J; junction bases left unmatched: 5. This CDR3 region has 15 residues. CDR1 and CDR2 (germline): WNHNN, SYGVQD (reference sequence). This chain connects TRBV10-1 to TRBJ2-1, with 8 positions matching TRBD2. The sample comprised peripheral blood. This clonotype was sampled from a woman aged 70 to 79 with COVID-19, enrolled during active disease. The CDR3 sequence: CASSAVAGIYNEQFF. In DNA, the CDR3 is TGCGCCAGCAGTGCGGTAGCGGGAATCTACAATGAGCAGTTCTTC.